The 27 T cell receptor beta chains listed next were all sequenced from one sample in a study of control samples from healthy donors and cancer patients. TCRdb keeps only in-frame clones here, not all; method: immunoSEQ multiplex PCR. The data show more than 85,000 clones, approximately 90% seen once. Material: blood. The receptors come from a human donor in good health. The donor label of this sample is uncertain.

The V gene is TRBV5-1, the J gene TRBJ2-7, with 7 bases fitting TRBD1. The V and J ends lost 7 bases and 0 bases, in that order; junction bases with no gene match: 7. In germline, CDR1 is SGHRS, CDR2 YFSETQ. This CDR3 has 14 amino acids. CDR3 protein: CASQSGQTSYEQYF. The CDR3 bases are TGCGCCAGCCAATCGGGACAGACCTCCTACGAGCAGTACTTC.

This chain connects TRBV12-5 to TRBJ1-2; no definite D call. V was trimmed by 6 bases and J by 8 bases, leaving 28 bases between them. This CDR3 contains 17 residues. CDR1 and CDR2 from the germline V gene are LGHNT and FRNRAP. CDR3 sequence reads: CASGPGGRAKYHGGYTF. In nucleotides, the CDR3 is TGTGCTAGTGGACCAGGTGGCAGAGCAAAGTATCATGGGGGCTACACCTTC.

This clone was counted once. The chain recombines TRBV7-8 with TRBJ2-7, with D unresolved. The germline V and J ends were trimmed by 4 bases and 1 base, with 8 bases remaining between them. CDR3 length: 13 residues. Germline CDR1 and CDR2: SGHVS and FQNEAQ. CDR3 coding DNA: TGTGCCAGCAGCTCGCGATATTCCTACGAGCAGTACTTC. Translation gives CASSSRYSYEQYF.

V is TRBV19 and J is TRBJ2-2; no clear D. The CDR3 loop spans 17 amino acids. V dropped 1 base and J dropped 3 bases, with 15 bases sitting between them. The germline CDR1 and CDR2 sequences are LNHDA and SQIVND (reference sequence). The CDR3 DNA follows: TGTGCCAGTAGTATAGCTCCGAGTCAAACCCACACCGGGGAGCTGTTTTTT. Translation gives CASSIAPSQTHTGELFF.

The chain carries TRBV7-2 and TRBJ1-5; D is perhaps TRBD1 (5 bases). Germline V lookup: CDR1 SGHTA, CDR2 FQGNSA. Trimming took off 6 bases at V and 2 bases at J, with 11 bases between the two ends. The CDR3 runs to 14 residues. CDR3 sequence (DNA): TGTGCCAGCAGTCTAAGGGGAGGCAATCAGCCCCAGCATTTT. It yields the protein CASSLRGGNQPQHF. Together with reference TRBV7-2 and TRBJ1-5, the CDR3 gives the full variable domain: GAGVSQSPSNKVTEKGKDVELRCDPISGHTALYWYRQSLGQGLEFLIYFQGNSAPDKSGLPSDRFSAERTGGSVSTLTIQRTQQEDSAVYLCASSLRGGNQPQHFGDGTRLSIL.

V gene TRBV11-2 combines with J gene TRBJ2-2; 7 nucleotides match TRBD1. Germline CDR1 and CDR2: SGHAT and FQNNGV. This CDR3 spans 16 amino acids. The V gene end was trimmed by 3 bases and the J gene end by 1 base; junction bases not matched to a gene: 5. The CDR3 nucleotides read TGTGCCAGCAGCTTTACAGGGGATTGGAACACCGGGGAGCTGTTTTTT. Amino acid sequence: CASSFTGDWNTGELFF.

This chain joins TRBV6-5 and TRBJ1-1; TRBD1 agrees at 8 bases. The trim removed 2 bases at V and 1 base at J, leaving 3 bases unmatched. Germline V lookup: CDR1 MNHEY, CDR2 SVGAGI. There are 15 residues in the CDR3. CDR3 nucleotide sequence: TGTGCCAGCAGTTACCAGGGGGCCACGAACACTGAAGCTTTCTTT. Residues: CASSYQGATNTEAFF.

The chain is built from TRBV2 and TRBJ2-5; D uncertain. The CDR3 runs 14 residues. Germline loops: CDR1 SNHLY, CDR2 FYNNEI. Between the trimmed V and J ends, which lost 6 bases and 2 bases, there was a span of 13 bases. The CDR3 DNA sequence: TGTGCCAGCAGACACTCGTCCTCGCAAGAGACCCAGTACTTC. Amino acid sequence: CASRHSSSQETQYF.

This clone is a singleton in its sample. The chain is built from TRBV6-6 and TRBJ2-2; D is perhaps TRBD1 (5 bases). The germline V and J ends were trimmed by 5 bases and 3 bases, with 10 bases remaining between them. The CDR3 extends over 14 amino acids. Germline values: CDR1 MNHNY, CDR2 SVGAGI (reference sequence). CDR3 bases: TGTGCCAGCAGTCCCCAGGGATACACCGGGGAGCTGTTTTTT. Protein product: CASSPQGYTGELFF.

The rearrangement uses TRBV10-2 and TRBJ1-5, with TRBD1 as a possible D gene (6 bases). Trimming cost V 8 bases and J 5 bases, with 19 bases left between them. The V gene's germline CDR1 is WSHSY and CDR2 SAAADI. The CDR3 has 15 residues. Here the CDR3 reads CASWTAAGAYQPQHF. The CDR3 nucleotides read TGCGCCAGCTGGACAGCAGCAGGGGCTTATCAGCCCCAGCATTTT.

This chain connects TRBV9 to TRBJ1-2, with D possibly matching TRBD1 (6 bases). Trimming cost V 0 bases and J 4 bases, with 16 bases left between them. Per germline, CDR1 SGDLS and CDR2 YYNGEE. This CDR3 is 16 amino acids long. The DNA of the CDR3 is TGTGCCAGCAGCGTAGCGGGTGGCAGGGGTAGCTATGGCTACACCTTC. Amino acid sequence: CASSVAGGRGSYGYTF.

The chain is built from TRBV28 and TRBJ1-5, with 10 nucleotides matching TRBD1. Germline-derived CDR1 and CDR2 are MDHEN and SYDVKM. The CDR3 contains 17 residues. Germline trimming cut 7 bases from V and 0 bases from J; bases unmatched to any gene: 9. CDR3 DNA sequence: TGTGCCAGCAACCCGGGACAGGGGTTATATAGCAATCAGCCCCAGCATTTT. Translation: CASNPGQGLYSNQPQHF.

The chain joins TRBV10-2 to TRBJ2-3; D possibly corresponds to TRBD1 (8 bases). Trimming took off 9 bases at V and 2 bases at J, with 24 bases between the two ends. There are 17 residues in the CDR3. Germline V gene lookup returns CDR1 WSHSY and CDR2 SAAADI. The CDR3 region has the DNA TGCGCCAGTTCGTACGGGAGGACAGGGATTTTCACAGATACGCAGTATTTT. It encodes CASSYGRTGIFTDTQYF.

This sequence joins TRBV28 and TRBJ2-7, with TRBD1 matching over 8 bases. From germline, CDR1 is MDHEN and CDR2 SYDVKM. V lost 3 bases to trimming and J lost 3 bases; unmatched junction nucleotides: 4. This CDR3 has 14 residues. The CDR3 bases are TGTGCCAGCAGTTTCCGAGACAGGGGCTACGAGCAGTACTTC. Amino acids: CASSFRDRGYEQYF.

This clone was observed once. The V gene is TRBV13, the J gene TRBJ2-1; D is unclear. CDR1 PRHDT and CDR2 FYEKMQ come from the germline V gene (reference sequence). Trimming shortened V by 1 base and J by 8 bases, and 6 bases separated the two germline ends. The CDR3 totals 12 residues. The CDR3 bases are TGTGCCAGCAGCTTAGTATTCCATGAGCAGTTCTTC. This gives the protein CASSLVFHEQFF.

The chain has TRBV10-1 and TRBJ2-3, with D perhaps matching TRBD1 or TRBD2 (6 bases each). Germline values: CDR1 WNHNN, CDR2 SYGVQD (reference sequence). Trimming removed 3 bases at V and 5 bases at J, with 12 bases between. The CDR3 length is 14 residues. CDR3 DNA sequence: TGCGCCAGCAGTGATGGGGGGCGAGTAGATACGCAGTATTTT. As protein: CASSDGGRVDTQYF.

V is TRBV5-4 and J is TRBJ2-7, with 8 bases aligning to TRBD1. Germline V lookup: CDR1 SGHNT, CDR2 YYREEE (reference sequence). This CDR3 has 14 residues. V was pared by 4 bases and J by 3 bases, with 6 bases of the junction left unmatched. Here the CDR3 reads CASSRDRFNYEQYF. CDR3 nucleotide sequence: TGTGCCAGCAGCCGGGACAGGTTTAACTACGAGCAGTACTTC. The full variable domain, in which reference TRBV5-4 and TRBJ2-7 provide the parts outside the CDR3, is ETGVTQSPTHLIKTRGQQVTLRCSSQSGHNTVSWYQQALGQGPQFIFQYYREEENGRGNFPPRFSGLQFPNYSSELNVNALELDDSALYLCASSRDRFNYEQYFGPGTRLTVT.

A single count supports this clone. The chain combines TRBV10-3 with TRBJ1-2; 8 bases are a match to TRBD1. In germline, CDR1 is ENHRY, CDR2 SYGVKD. J was trimmed by 2 bases and V by 6 bases; bases with no gene match: 5. The CDR3 runs to 14 residues. In DNA, the CDR3 is TGTGCCATCAGGGACGACAGGGGAAACTATGGCTACACCTTC. Protein: CAIRDDRGNYGYTF.

The J gene is TRBJ1-3, the V gene TRBV6-1; D is undetermined. The CDR3 is 15 amino acids. Trimming took off 2 bases at V and 4 bases at J, with 12 bases between the two ends. Looked up from germline, CDR1 is MNHNS and CDR2 is SASEGT. The CDR3 loop is CASSEHVEWGNTIYF. Here the CDR3 DNA reads TGTGCCAGCAGTGAACACGTTGAGTGGGGAAACACCATATATTTT.

V and J are TRBV4-3 and TRBJ1-3, with no clear D. The CDR3 is 15 amino acids. The V gene's germline CDR1 is LGHNA and CDR2 YSLEER. Trimming removed 0 bases at V and 4 bases at J, with 10 bases between. CDR3 sequence (DNA): TGCGCCAGCAGCCAAGATCAAAATCAGGGAAACACCATATATTTT. Protein: CASSQDQNQGNTIYF.

The chain is built from TRBV3-1 (or the pseudogene TRBV3-2) and TRBJ2-1, with D possibly called TRBD1 or TRBD2 (6 bases each). Germline CDR1 is LGHDT and CDR2 is YNNKEL (reference sequence). This CDR3 has 16 amino acids. V was shortened by 4 bases and J by 9 bases, with 22 bases between the two germline ends. The CDR3 nucleotides are TGTGCCAGCAGCCTCAGGGGTCCCGTTGGAGGGACTGAGCAGTTCTTC. It translates to CASSLRGPVGGTEQFF.

This clone appeared once. The gene calls are TRBV24-1 and TRBJ2-1; 9 positions match TRBD1. This CDR3 contains 15 residues. J was trimmed by 7 bases and V by 5 bases; bases with no gene match: 8. The germline CDR1 and CDR2 sequences are KGHDR and SFDVKD. CDR3 bases: TGTGCCACCAGTGTTCTAACAGGGGGCAGGAATGAGCAGTTCTTC. It is translated as CATSVLTGGRNEQFF.

The V call is TRBV12-5, the J call TRBJ2-2; no clear D gene. This CDR3 has 12 amino acids. Between the trimmed V and J ends, which lost 3 bases and 7 bases, there was a span of 6 bases. In germline, CDR1 is LGHNT, CDR2 FRNRAP. The CDR3 is CASGFRLGELFF. DNA for the CDR3: TGTGCTAGTGGTTTTAGACTCGGGGAGCTGTTTTTT.

The chain combines TRBV9 with TRBJ1-3; D perhaps matches TRBD1 (6 bases). CDR3 length equals 13 residues. Trimming cost V 0 bases and J 15 bases, with 16 bases left between them. Per the germline V gene, CDR1 is SGDLS and CDR2 is YYNGEE. CDR3 amino acids: CASSVDLSGQSYF. The CDR3 DNA reads TGTGCCAGCAGCGTAGATTTATCGGGACAATCATATTTT.

The CDR3 sequence: CASSNQGRIYNEQFF. Here the CDR3 DNA reads TGTGCCAGCAGTAACCAGGGGAGGATCTACAATGAGCAGTTCTTC. V gene TRBV6-5 combines with J gene TRBJ2-1; D tentatively reads TRBD1 or TRBD2 (6 bases each). Trimming removed 5 bases from V and 3 bases from J, with 14 bases in between. Germline CDR1 and CDR2: MNHEY and SVGAGI. There are 15 residues in the CDR3.

V gene TRBV14 combines with J gene TRBJ1-1; tentative D call: TRBD1 (6 bases). Germline CDR1 reads SGHDN; CDR2 reads FVKESK. Trimming took 5 bases from V and 0 from J, leaving 16 bases between them. The CDR3 is made up of 16 amino acids. This CDR3 reads CASSSRGGQMNTEAFF. In DNA form, the CDR3 reads TGTGCCAGCAGCTCAAGGGGGGGACAAATGAACACTGAAGCTTTCTTT.

The chain is built from TRBV2 and TRBJ2-1; a weak D match, TRBD2 (5 bases). The germline V gene has CDR1 SNHLY and CDR2 FYNNEI. The CDR3 loop spans 13 amino acids. The germline V and J ends were trimmed by 11 bases and 7 bases, with 18 bases remaining between them. The CDR3 sequence: CAPGSWMGNEQFF. In nucleotides, the CDR3 is TGTGCCCCGGGGAGCTGGATGGGGAATGAGCAGTTCTTC. Based on the CDR3 plus reference TRBV2 and TRBJ2-1, the full variable domain is EPEVTQTPSHQVTQMGQEVILRCVPISNHLYFYWYRQILGQKVEFLVSFYNNEISEKSEIFDDQFSVERPDGSNFTLKIRSTKLEDSAMYFCAPGSWMGNEQFFGPGTRLTVL.